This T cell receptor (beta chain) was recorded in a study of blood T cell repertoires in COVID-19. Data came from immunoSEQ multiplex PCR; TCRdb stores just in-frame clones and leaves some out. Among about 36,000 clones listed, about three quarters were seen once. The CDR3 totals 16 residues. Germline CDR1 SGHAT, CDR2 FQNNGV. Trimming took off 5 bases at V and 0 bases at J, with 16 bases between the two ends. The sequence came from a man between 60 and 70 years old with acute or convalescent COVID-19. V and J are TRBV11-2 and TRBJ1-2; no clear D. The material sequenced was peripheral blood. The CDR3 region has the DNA TGTGCCAGCAGCCTTGGACTTATCACTTCTAACTATGGCTACACCTTC. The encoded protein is CASSLGLITSNYGYTF.